The next 5 T cell receptor beta chains were all read from a single sample in a study of vaccination effects on CD4 cells after COVID-19. These receptors have no identified antigens. It was after 10 days of culture that CD4+ T cells were isolated. Each participant received a vaccine that was either BNT162b2 or mRNA-1273, given as two doses. Libraries were prepared by immunoSEQ multiplex PCR; TCRdb keeps only in-frame clonotypes and omits some of them. The sample lists more than 60,000 clones; 70% to 85% were seen once. Here the sequenced sample was CD4+ T cells from PBMCs cultured without peptide, taken after COVID-19 vaccination. These receptor sequences come from a human donor who received a COVID-19 vaccine.

This clone was counted a single time. The chain carries TRBV6-5 and TRBJ1-1, with 7 bases fitting TRBD1. Germline V gives CDR1 MNHEY, CDR2 SVGAGI. Trimming took 0 bases from V and 6 from J; bases not matched to a gene: 4. The CDR3 length is 14 residues. In nucleotides, the CDR3 is TGTGCCAGCAGTTACTCAACAGGGGCTTCTGAAGCTTTCTTT. This gives the protein CASSYSTGASEAFF.

The gene calls are TRBV5-1 and TRBJ2-5, with 7 nucleotides matching TRBD2. CDR1 and CDR2 from the germline V gene are SGHRS and YFSETQ. V shed 4 bases and J 5 bases; nucleotides not matched to a gene: 11. This CDR3 contains 15 residues. The CDR3 DNA sequence: TGCGCCAGCAGCCTGACTAGCTCCCGCATCGAGACCCAGTACTTC. Translation: CASSLTSSRIETQYF.

The V and J genes are TRBV29-1 and TRBJ2-5; 9 nucleotides line up with TRBD1. CDR1 is SQVTM and CDR2 is ANQGSEA in the germline V gene. J gave up 2 bases and V 5 bases, and 3 bases lay outside the gene matches. The CDR3 covers 13 residues. The CDR3: CSVRQGGQETQYF. The DNA for the CDR3 is TGCAGCGTTCGACAGGGGGGACAAGAGACCCAGTACTTC.

This chain links TRBV18 with TRBJ2-3, with TRBD1 matching over 11 bases. The ends lost 5 bases at V and 3 bases at J; junction bases unmatched: 7. CDR1 and CDR2 (germline): KGHSH, LQKENI. This CDR3 has 16 residues. CDR3 coding DNA: TGTGCCAGCTCATTCACGGACAGGGGGCATACAGATACGCAGTATTTT. Translated, it gives CASSFTDRGHTDTQYF. Drawing the rest from reference TRBV18 and TRBJ2-3, the complete variable domain is NAGVMQNPRHLVRRRGQEARLRCSPMKGHSHVYWYRQLPEEGLKFMVYLQKENIIDESGMPKERFSAEFPKEGPSILRIQQVVRGDSAAYFCASSFTDRGHTDTQYFGPGTRLTVL.

This chain connects TRBV12-5 to TRBJ1-1, with 9 positions matching TRBD1. V was clipped by 4 bases and J by 3 bases; unmatched bases: 3. CDR1 and CDR2 from the germline V gene are LGHNT and FRNRAP. The CDR3 contains 14 residues. The CDR3 nucleotides are TGTGCTAGTGGTTACTGGACAGGGGACACTGAAGCTTTCTTT. This sequence encodes CASGYWTGDTEAFF. The variable domain in full, completed from reference TRBV12-5 and TRBJ1-1, reads DARVTQTPRHKVTEMGQEVTMRCQPILGHNTVFWYRQTMMQGLELLAYFRNRAPLDDSGMPKDRFSAEMPDATLATLKIQPSEPRDSAVYFCASGYWTGDTEAFFGQGTRLTVV.